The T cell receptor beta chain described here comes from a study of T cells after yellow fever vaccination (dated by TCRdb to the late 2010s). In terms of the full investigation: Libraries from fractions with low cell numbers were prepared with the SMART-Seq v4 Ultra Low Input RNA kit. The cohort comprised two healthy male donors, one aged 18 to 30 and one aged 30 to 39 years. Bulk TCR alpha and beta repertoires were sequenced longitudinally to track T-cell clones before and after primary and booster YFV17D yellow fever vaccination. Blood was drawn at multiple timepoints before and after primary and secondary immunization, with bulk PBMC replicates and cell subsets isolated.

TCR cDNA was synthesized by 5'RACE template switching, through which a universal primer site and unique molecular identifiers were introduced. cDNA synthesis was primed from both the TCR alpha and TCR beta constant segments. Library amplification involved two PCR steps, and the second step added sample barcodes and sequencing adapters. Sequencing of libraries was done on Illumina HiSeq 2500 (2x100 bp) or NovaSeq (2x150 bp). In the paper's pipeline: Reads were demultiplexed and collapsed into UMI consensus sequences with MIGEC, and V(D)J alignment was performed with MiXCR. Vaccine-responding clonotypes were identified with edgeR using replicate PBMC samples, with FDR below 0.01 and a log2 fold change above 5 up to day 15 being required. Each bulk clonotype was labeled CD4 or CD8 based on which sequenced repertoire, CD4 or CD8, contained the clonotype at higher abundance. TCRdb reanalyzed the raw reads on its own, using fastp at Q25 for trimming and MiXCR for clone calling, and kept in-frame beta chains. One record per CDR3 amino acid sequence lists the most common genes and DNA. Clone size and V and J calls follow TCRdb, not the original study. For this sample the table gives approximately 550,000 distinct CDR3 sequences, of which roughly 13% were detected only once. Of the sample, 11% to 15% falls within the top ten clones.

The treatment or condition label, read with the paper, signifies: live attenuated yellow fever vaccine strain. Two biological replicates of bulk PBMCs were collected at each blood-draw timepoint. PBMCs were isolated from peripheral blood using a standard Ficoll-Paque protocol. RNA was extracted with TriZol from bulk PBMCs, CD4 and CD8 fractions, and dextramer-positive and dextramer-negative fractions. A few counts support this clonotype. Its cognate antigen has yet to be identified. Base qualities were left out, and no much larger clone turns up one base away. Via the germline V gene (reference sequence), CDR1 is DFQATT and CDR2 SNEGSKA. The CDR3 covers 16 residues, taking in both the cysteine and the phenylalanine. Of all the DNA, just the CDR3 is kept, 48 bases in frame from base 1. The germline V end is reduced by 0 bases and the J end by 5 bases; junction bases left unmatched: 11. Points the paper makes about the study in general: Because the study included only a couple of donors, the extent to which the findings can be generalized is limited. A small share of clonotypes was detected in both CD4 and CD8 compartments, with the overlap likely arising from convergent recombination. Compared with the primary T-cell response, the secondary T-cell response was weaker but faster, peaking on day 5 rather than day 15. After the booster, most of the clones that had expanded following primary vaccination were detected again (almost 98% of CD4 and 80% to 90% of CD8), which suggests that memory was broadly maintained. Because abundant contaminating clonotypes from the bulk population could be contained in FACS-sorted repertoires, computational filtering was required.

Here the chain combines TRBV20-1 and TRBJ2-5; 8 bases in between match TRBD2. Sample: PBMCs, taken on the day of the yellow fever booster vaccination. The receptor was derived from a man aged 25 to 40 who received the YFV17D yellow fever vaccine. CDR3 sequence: CSARDPRAGVGETQYF. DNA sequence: TGCAGTGCTAGAGATCCGCGAGCGGGAGTTGGCGAGACCCAGTACTTC.